Shown below are 26 T cell receptor beta chains from a single sample sequenced in a study of CD8 T cells in Susac syndrome. cDNA came from roughly 0.53 to 1 ug RNA primed by random hexamers. Via MiXCR, TCRdb re-called the immunoSEQ multiplex PCR reads, giving one row per CDR3 protein. This sample has about 300,000 distinct CDR3 sequences, with approximately 85% found just once. The sequencing input was CD8+ T cells from PBMCs. Receptors were obtained from a human donor with multiple sclerosis.

This chain connects TRBV7-9 to TRBJ2-3, with TRBD2 as a possible D gene (6 bases). CDR1 SEHNR and CDR2 FQNEAQ come from the germline V gene (reference sequence). V was shortened by 1 base and J by 0 bases, with 11 bases between the two germline ends. The CDR3 is 16 amino acids. The CDR3 bases are TGTGCCAGCAGCTTAGGGCTAGCGATAAGCACAGATACGCAGTATTTT. It is translated as CASSLGLAISTDTQYF. Full variable domain (remainder filled in from reference TRBV7-9 and TRBJ2-3): DTGVSQNPRHKITKRGQNVTFRCDPISEHNRLYWYRQTLGQGPEFLTYFQNEAQLEKSRLLSDRFSAERPKGSFSTLEIQRTEQGDSAMYLCASSLGLAISTDTQYFGPGTRLTVL.

This clonotype occurred a few times. This rearrangement joins TRBV9 to TRBJ2-7; TRBD2 agrees at 7 bases. Trimming at V came to 0 bases and at J to 2 bases, leaving 5 bases not matched to a gene. The length of the CDR3 is 15 residues. Germline V gives CDR1 SGDLS, CDR2 YYNGEE. The CDR3 DNA reads TGTGCCAGCAGCGTAGGCTCTAGCGGAACCTACGAGCAGTACTTC. It yields the protein CASSVGSSGTYEQYF.

The chain is built from TRBV28 and TRBJ1-1; D ambiguous. CDR1 MDHEN and CDR2 SYDVKM come from the germline V gene. Trimming shortened V by 0 bases and J by 4 bases, and 9 bases separated the two germline ends. CDR3 length: 14 residues. CDR3 nucleotides: TGTGCCAGCAGTTTATGGATGCGGGGCACTGAAGCTTTCTTT. Its translation is CASSLWMRGTEAFF.

The chain uses TRBV24-1 and TRBJ2-2, with 11 bases lining up with TRBD2. The CDR3 is made up of 17 amino acids. Germline V gene sequence: CDR1 KGHDR, CDR2 SFDVKD. Germline trimming cut 4 bases from V and 5 bases from J; bases unmatched to any gene: 8. For the CDR3, the DNA is TGTGCCACCAGTGAACTTACTAGCGGGAGAGGAACCGGGGAGCTGTTTTTT. Translating it yields CATSELTSGRGTGELFF.

This clonotype was recorded only once. The chain uses TRBV7-9 and TRBJ2-1, with 8 bases identical to TRBD2. Germline-derived CDR1 and CDR2 are SEHNR and FQNEAQ (reference sequence). Unmatched junction bases numbered 10, after V lost 0 bases and J lost 15 bases. The CDR3 totals 14 residues. The CDR3 region is CASSLASIGRGLFF. DNA of the CDR3: TGTGCCAGCAGCTTAGCAAGTATCGGGAGGGGCCTGTTCTTC. The variable domain in full, with the rest retrieved from reference TRBV7-9 and TRBJ2-1, is DTGVSQNPRHKITKRGQNVTFRCDPISEHNRLYWYRQTLGQGPEFLTYFQNEAQLEKSRLLSDRFSAERPKGSFSTLEIQRTEQGDSAMYLCASSLASIGRGLFFGPGTRLTVL.

CDR3 sequence (DNA): TGTGCCAGCAGACCAGGGAAGATGAACACTGAAGCTTTCTTT. Translating it yields CASRPGKMNTEAFF. The chain combines TRBV7-6 with TRBJ1-1; D is perhaps TRBD1 (5 bases). The CDR3 has 14 amino acids. V lost 6 bases and J lost 0, with 11 bases in between. The germline V gene has CDR1 SGHVS and CDR2 FNYEAQ.

The chain uses TRBV9 and TRBJ2-7; D ambiguous. The CDR3 is 15 residues long. V dropped 3 bases and J dropped 5 bases, with 18 bases sitting between them. Germline values: CDR1 SGDLS, CDR2 YYNGEE. CDR3 sequence (DNA): TGTGCCAGCAGCGCCGGGCTTCTTGGGTCCCACGAGCAGTACTTC. Its translation is CASSAGLLGSHEQYF. Based on the CDR3 plus reference TRBV9 and TRBJ2-7, the full variable domain is DSGVTQTPKHLITATGQRVTLRCSPRSGDLSVYWYQQSLDQGLQFLIQYYNGEERAKGNILERFSAQQFPDLHSELNLSSLELGDSALYFCASSAGLLGSHEQYFGPGTRLTVT.

This sequence joins TRBV6-2 or TRBV6-3 and TRBJ2-3; perhaps TRBD2 as D (6 bases). CDR1 is MNHEY and CDR2 is SVGEGT in the germline V gene. Trimming took off 4 bases at V and 0 bases at J, with 14 bases between the two ends. This CDR3 comprises 16 residues. CDR3 DNA: TGTGCCAGCAGTTCCTGGATAGGGACTAGCACAGATACGCAGTATTTT. This encodes CASSSWIGTSTDTQYF.

This clonotype was found once. The rearrangement joins TRBV20-1 to TRBJ1-3; TRBD1 matches 7 bases. The CDR3 totals 14 residues. V was pared by 5 bases and J by 8 bases, with 12 bases of the junction left unmatched. CDR1 and CDR2 (germline): DFQATT, SNEGSKA (reference sequence). In nucleotides, the CDR3 is TGCAGTGCTCAAAGGACAGGCGGAGTTGACACCATATATTTT. Translating it yields CSAQRTGGVDTIYF.

This sequence joins TRBV6-1 and TRBJ2-5, with 8 bases fitting TRBD2. The germline CDR1 and CDR2 sequences are MNHNS and SASEGT. Losses at the gene ends were 5 bases for V and 14 bases for J; bases not matched to a gene: 16. The CDR3 runs 14 residues. CDR3 nucleotide sequence: TGTGCCAGCAGTCTTTCTAGCGGGCTGAAGGAAGACTACTTC. Protein: CASSLSSGLKEDYF.

The V and J genes are TRBV12-3 or TRBV12-4 and TRBJ1-1, with unresolved D. This CDR3 comprises 14 residues. Trimming removed 5 bases from V and 6 bases from J, with 16 bases in between. DNA of the CDR3: TGTGCCAGCAGTGTGGACGGGTTAAGCCCTGAAGCTTTCTTT. Translating gives CASSVDGLSPEAFF.

The chain combines TRBV29-1 with TRBJ2-2; no definite D call. The germline gives CDR1 SQVTM, CDR2 ANQGSEA. The CDR3 loop spans 14 amino acids. V was pared by 6 bases and J by 1 base, with 12 bases between. DNA of the CDR3: TGCAGCGTCTCAGTTGGCGGGAACACCGGGGAGCTGTTTTTT. This sequence encodes CSVSVGGNTGELFF.

About this clonotype: Mismatch with germline at one junction end may stem from a read error. V and J are TRBV2 and TRBJ1-5; no definite D call. From germline, CDR1 is SNHLY and CDR2 FYNNEI. The CDR3 consists of 12 residues. The DNA for the CDR3 is TGTGCCAGCAGCCCAAGAAATCAGTCCCAGCATTTT. Translation: CASSPRNQSQHF. The whole variable domain, remainder taken from reference TRBV2 and TRBJ1-5, is EPEVTQTPSHQVTQMGQEVILRCVPISNHLYFYWYRQILGQKVEFLVSFYNNEISEKSEIFDDQFSVERPDGSNFTLKIRSTKLEDSAMYFCASSPRNQSQHFGDGTRLSIL.

This chain links TRBV27 with TRBJ1-1; D unresolved. Germline CDR1 reads MNHEY; CDR2 reads SMNVEV (reference sequence). This CDR3 comprises 14 residues. V was shortened by 2 bases and J by 4 bases, with 11 bases between the two germline ends. CDR3 bases: TGTGCCAGCAGTTTAGGGCCGGGGTTCACTGAAGCTTTCTTT. Protein sequence: CASSLGPGFTEAFF.

The CDR3: CAWMRMESYEQYF. For the CDR3, the DNA is TGTGCCTGGATGCGGATGGAGAGCTACGAGCAGTACTTC. The rearrangement links TRBV30 to TRBJ2-7, with D unclear. The V gene lost 4 bases and the J gene lost 3 bases, with 13 bases spanning the gap. The CDR3 is made up of 13 amino acids. Per germline, CDR1 GTSNPN and CDR2 SVGIG (reference sequence).

The rearrangement uses TRBV30 and TRBJ1-1; no reliable D call. The CDR3 is 13 residues long. Trimming took 4 bases from V and 3 from J, leaving 12 bases between them. The V gene's germline CDR1 is GTSNPN and CDR2 SVGIG (reference sequence). CDR3 amino acids: CAWITDAYTEAFF. Here the CDR3 DNA reads TGTGCCTGGATTACGGACGCCTACACTGAAGCTTTCTTT.

The rearrangement uses TRBV28 and TRBJ2-2; 7 positions agree with TRBD1. Looked up from germline, CDR1 is MDHEN and CDR2 is SYDVKM. The CDR3 runs 13 residues. Unmatched junction bases numbered 11, after V lost 7 bases and J lost 12 bases. The CDR3 region has the DNA TGTGCCAGCACAAAAACCGGGACAGTTAAGCTGTTTTTT. Amino acids: CASTKTGTVKLFF.

This clonotype was counted between two and nine times. The junction departs from the called germline gene at one end, perhaps through a read error. The J gene is TRBJ2-1, the V gene TRBV11-2; 9 bases fit TRBD2. Germline lookup yields CDR1 SGHAT and CDR2 FQNNGV. The CDR3 covers 16 residues. The CDR3, as DNA: TGTGCCAGCAGCCTAGAGTGGGGTAGCGGGAGCAATGAGCAGTTCTTC. Translating gives CASSLEWGSGSNEQFF.

The genes are TRBV10-2 and TRBJ1-4; D is unresolved. CDR1 is WSHSY, CDR2 SAAADI, per germline. V lost 6 bases and J 1 base, leaving 24 bases between the germline ends. The CDR3 spans 19 residues. CDR3 bases: TGCGCCAGCAGAGCTGACCCGGGTCTCCTGGGAGGAACTAATGAAAAACTGTTTTTT. It specifies CASRADPGLLGGTNEKLFF.

This chain joins TRBV9 and TRBJ2-2; D possibly corresponds to TRBD1 (6 bases). This CDR3 contains 14 residues. The germline V gene encodes CDR1 SGDLS and CDR2 YYNGEE. V was trimmed by 0 bases and J by 6 bases, leaving 9 bases between them. The CDR3 loop is CASSVGTAAGELFF. The CDR3 DNA reads TGTGCCAGCAGCGTAGGGACAGCGGCCGGGGAGCTGTTTTTT.

The rearrangement links TRBV12-3 or TRBV12-4 to TRBJ1-5; 7 nucleotides align to TRBD1. V was clipped by 11 bases and J by 3 bases; unmatched bases: 10. The CDR3 has 14 amino acids. The CDR3 loop is CACVTGKLNQPQHF. The CDR3 DNA follows: TGTGCCTGTGTGACAGGGAAACTCAATCAGCCCCAGCATTTT.

The J gene is TRBJ1-5, the V gene TRBV27; D is unresolved. The CDR3 contains 14 residues. Germline CDR1 and CDR2: MNHEY and SMNVEV (reference sequence). Trimming cost V 3 bases and J 10 bases, with 16 bases left between them. The chain's CDR3 is CASSLSAAPGPQHF. CDR3 DNA: TGTGCCAGCAGTTTGTCGGCGGCTCCGGGACCCCAGCATTTT.

The CDR3 nucleotides are TGTGCCACCAGTGACAAACTAGCGGATCTAGCCAAAAACATTCAGTACTTC. It codes for CATSDKLADLAKNIQYF. The chain recombines TRBV24-1 with TRBJ2-4, with TRBD2 matching over 8 bases. J lost 0 bases, V lost 4 bases, and 7 bases had no gene match. Germline CDR1 KGHDR, CDR2 SFDVKD. The CDR3 is made up of 17 amino acids.

This clonotype was counted once. This sequence joins TRBV7-2 and TRBJ2-5, with 10 nucleotides matching TRBD2. V dropped 2 bases and J dropped 4; count of bases not matched to a gene: 13. Germline V gene lookup returns CDR1 SGHTA and CDR2 FQGNSA. The CDR3 runs 18 residues. CDR3 nucleotide sequence: TGTGCCAGCAGCTTACATCTCGAACTAGCGGGATTACTAGAGACCCAGTACTTC. Its protein is CASSLHLELAGLLETQYF.

V usage is TRBV11-2 and J usage is TRBJ1-2; 8 nucleotides match TRBD1. Trimming at V came to 2 bases and at J to 3 bases, leaving 8 bases not matched to a gene. The CDR3 is 16 residues long. From germline, CDR1 is SGHAT and CDR2 FQNNGV. The CDR3 DNA is TGTGCCAGCAGCTTATCTACCAGGGGGCAAGACTATGGCTACACCTTC. This translates into CASSLSTRGQDYGYTF. Drawing the rest from reference TRBV11-2 and TRBJ1-2, the complete variable domain is EAGVAQSPRYKIIEKRQSVAFWCNPISGHATLYWYQQILGQGPKLLIQFQNNGVVDDSQLPKDRFSAERLKGVDSTLKIQPAKLEDSAVYLCASSLSTRGQDYGYTFGSGTRLTVV.

This clonotype was seen only a few times. The CDR3: CASSTGDRSYNEQFF. The CDR3 nucleotides read TGTGCCAGTAGTACAGGGGACCGCTCCTACAATGAGCAGTTCTTC. The chain has TRBV12-3 or TRBV12-4 and TRBJ2-1; 7 bases line up with TRBD1. This CDR3 spans 15 amino acids. V lost 9 bases to trimming and J lost 0 bases; unmatched junction nucleotides: 8.